This T cell receptor (beta chain) was obtained from a study of cytomegalovirus exposure and HLA in healthy donors. The CDR3 contains 14 residues. With 0 bases clipped from V and 3 bases from J, the junction kept 3 bases outside the gene matches. Germline-derived CDR1 and CDR2 are SGDLS and YYNGEE. Profiled with immunoSEQ multiplex PCR; TCRdb holds only in-frame clones, not every one. Here the sample spans 200,000 or so clones, over 75% being singletons. The TCR originated in a woman between 18 and 29 years old in good health and CMV-seropositive. The chain has TRBV9 and TRBJ2-7, with 7 bases fitting TRBD2. The sequenced sample was PBMCs. CDR3 sequence (DNA): TGTGCCAGCAGCGTAGGATCTAGCGGCTACGAGCAGTACTTC. Protein product: CASSVGSSGYEQYF.